This TCR beta chain stems from a study of radiotherapy plus CTLA-4 blockade in lung cancer. Findings and limits, study-wide: Some TCR clones had been derived from tumors. These clones expanded in peripheral blood after radiotherapy plus ipilimumab. Response, reportedly, was best predicted by interferon-beta along with early blood T cell clone dynamics.

With regard to this clone: The target antigen is unknown.

Data came from immunoSEQ multiplex PCR; TCRdb stores just in-frame clones and leaves some out. Altogether 50,000 or so clones are present, around 77% being singletons, with the ten largest covering just under 8.5%. From germline, CDR1 is MNHNS and CDR2 SASEGT. The CDR3 contains 13 residues. V lost 6 bases to trimming and J lost 4 bases, with 12 bases between them. This receptor was taken from a human donor with non-small cell lung cancer who had stable disease on radiotherapy plus ipilimumab. The chain links TRBV6-1 to TRBJ1-2, with D hard to call. This material consisted of peripheral blood, taken from a patient treated with radiotherapy plus ipilimumab. The CDR3: CASRETTRYGYTF. The CDR3, as DNA: TGTGCCAGCAGGGAGACTACCCGCTATGGCTACACCTTC.